This T cell receptor (beta chain) was sequenced in a study of vaccination and CD4 T cells after COVID-19. An Oncomine TCR Beta short-read assay was used to sequence the DNA from cultured CD4+ T cells. One entry per CDR3 protein, called by TCRdb with MiXCR from the PCR reads. The table records about 20,000 distinct CDR3 sequences, about a third of them present only once. The time point was: late sampling 161 to 241 days after vaccination in three convalescent patients. Treatment: roughly 11-day PBMC culture with coronavirus spike peptide pools or control peptides (ViraFEST assay). With regard to this clonotype: Its specificity is not known.

Trimming took 3 bases from V and 2 from J, leaving 19 bases between them. Looked up from germline, CDR1 is MGHDK and CDR2 is SYGVNS. The CDR3 totals 17 residues. This chain connects TRBV25-1 to TRBJ1-2; the D gene is possibly TRBD1 (6 bases). This material consisted of CD4+ T cells from blood, cultured in vitro, taken about 7 months after SARS-CoV-2 vaccination. The clonotype was recovered from a human donor who had recovered from COVID-19. The CDR3 loop reads CASSDRQGDIGNYGYTF. In nucleotides, the CDR3 is TGTGCCAGCAGTGACCGCCAAGGGGACATAGGAAACTATGGCTACACCTTC.